A selection of T cell receptor beta chains follows, all from one sample in a study of T cells in Graves' hyperthyroidism and ophthalmopathy. Via MiXCR, TCRdb re-called the multiplex PCR reads, giving one row per CDR3 protein. The data show more than 300,000 distinct CDR3 sequences, about a sixth seen once. The sample taken for sequencing was blood. All receptors come from a woman aged 25 to 39 with Graves' hyperthyroidism that later progressed to Graves' ophthalmopathy. Each CDR3 is given with its conserved first and last residue. A D gene is named only where the DNA matches it firmly. Size values are once, few and many counts, or a class for expanded clones, and some rows have none.

v_gene	abundance	d_gene	j_gene	CDR3nt	CDR3aa
TRBV12-3/TRBV12-4	many	TRBD1	TRBJ2-7	TGTGCCAGCAGTTGGGACAGGCATATTTACGAGCAGTACTTC	CASSWDRHIYEQYF
TRBV7-3	NA	TRBD2	TRBJ2-3	TGTGCCAGCAGCTCGACTAGCGGGAGGGACACAGATACGCAGTATTTT	CASSSTSGRDTDTQYF
TRBV30	many	TRBD2	TRBJ2-5	TGTGCCTGGATGGGTAGCGGGAGGCTCCAAGAGACCCAGTACTTC	CAWMGSGRLQETQYF
TRBV19	few	NA	TRBJ2-2	TGTGCCAGTAGCGGGCTAGCTGGTTTCGCCGGGGAGCTGTTTTTT	CASSGLAGFAGELFF
TRBV9	many	NA	TRBJ1-1	TGTGCCAGCAGCGTAGCTCTCGAAGGGGAGGACACTGAAGCTTTCTTT	CASSVALEGEDTEAFF
TRBV15	NA	TRBD1	TRBJ1-2	TGTGCCACCAGCAGACACCGGGACAGGGGATACAACTTGGGGTATGGCTACACCTTC	CATSRHRDRGYNLGYGYTF
TRBV2	once	NA	TRBJ2-3	TGTGCCAGCAGGGGAACATGGGTAGTGGCAGATACGCAGTATTTT	CASRGTWVVADTQYF
TRBV7-9	NA	NA	TRBJ2-7	TGTGTCAGCAGCTCCAACTACGAGCAGTACTTC	CVSSSNYEQYF
TRBV4-1	few	NA	TRBJ1-4	TGCGCCAGCAGCCGAAACCGGGACTTAAATGAAAAACTGTTTTTT	CASSRNRDLNEKLFF
TRBV28	few	NA	TRBJ1-2	TGTGCCAGCAGTGAGTCGGCAGGCGATGACTATGGCTACACCTTC	CASSESAGDDYGYTF
TRBV19	few	TRBD1	TRBJ2-7	TGTGCCAGTAGTATCGGGACAGGCCTACCCTACGAGCAGTACTTC	CASSIGTGLPYEQYF
TRBV12-3/TRBV12-4	NA	NA	TRBJ2-7	TGTGCCAGCAGTTGGGACGGAGGGCTGAGTGAGCAGTACTTC	CASSWDGGLSEQYF
TRBV5-1	NA	TRBD1	TRBJ1-2	TGCGCCAGCAGCTTGGCCGCGACAGGGGCCGCGAGATATGGCTACACCTTC	CASSLAATGAARYGYTF
TRBV3-1	many	NA	TRBJ1-1	TGTGCCAGCAGCCTTCGAACATACACTGAAGCTTTCTTT	CASSLRTYTEAFF
TRBV7-9	few	NA	TRBJ1-1	TGTGCCAGCAGCCTTTTGGGGGGGGCGCTGAGGTATGGAGCTTTCTTT	CASSLLGGALRYGAFF
TRBV6-1	many	NA	TRBJ1-6	TGTGCCAGCAGTGAATTCAACATAGATAATTCACCCCTCCACTTT	CASSEFNIDNSPLHF
TRBV19	many	NA	TRBJ1-1	TGTGCCAGTAGCCGAGGGGCGGGTGAAGCTTTCTTT	CASSRGAGEAFF
TRBV12-3/TRBV12-4	many	NA	TRBJ1-2	TGTGCCAGCCGCGGGGGAAAGGACTATGGCTACACCTTC	CASRGGKDYGYTF
TRBV27	many	NA	TRBJ1-2	TGTGCCAGCAGTTTATTCGGGGGGGGTGGCTACACCTTC	CASSLFGGGGYTF
TRBV24-1	NA	NA	TRBJ2-3	TGTGCCACCAGTGATTTGCCCGGGGCAGGCGTCGGCACAGATACGCAGTATTTT	CATSDLPGAGVGTDTQYF
TRBV20-1	many	NA	TRBJ1-1	TGCAGTGCTCCTCCCACAGGGTCTACTGAAGCTTTCTTT	CSAPPTGSTEAFF
TRBV20-1	NA	NA	TRBJ2-7	TGCAGTGCTAGTTTTGACAGGGACTACGAGCACTACTTC	CSASFDRDYEHYF
TRBV20-1	few	TRBD2	TRBJ2-1	TGCAGTGCTTTAGCGGGAGGGACCTACAATGAGCAGTTCTTC	CSALAGGTYNEQFF
TRBV13	once	NA	TRBJ2-3	TGTGCCAGCAGCTTAACAGATACAGATACGCAGTATTTT	CASSLTDTDTQYF
TRBV3-1	many	NA	TRBJ2-6	TGTGCCAGCAGCCAAGGTTTCTCTGGGGCCAACGTCCTGACTTTC	CASSQGFSGANVLTF
TRBV19	many	NA	TRBJ1-1	TGTGCCAGTAGTATCTCTTCCCAGGGGATCGCTGAAGCTTTCTTT	CASSISSQGIAEAFF
TRBV28	many	NA	TRBJ2-1	TGTGCCACCATCCCCGCGGGACCATCCTACAATGAGCAGTTCTTC	CATIPAGPSYNEQFF
TRBV6-1	NA	TRBD2	TRBJ2-1	TGTGCCAGCAGTGAGATGGCGGGGGGACACAATGAGCAGTTCTTC	CASSEMAGGHNEQFF
TRBV27	many	TRBD1	TRBJ2-7	TGTGCCAGCAGCGACAGGGGGATAACCTACGAGCAGTACTTC	CASSDRGITYEQYF
TRBV4-1	few	NA	TRBJ1-2	TGCGCCAGCAGCCAAGATTTTCCGGGGGACGGCGGAGGCTACACCTTC	CASSQDFPGDGGGYTF
TRBV9	few	TRBD1	TRBJ1-1	TGTGCCAGCAGCGCCCGTCCGGGACAGGGCTGGGCTGAAGCTTTCTTT	CASSARPGQGWAEAFF
TRBV14	many	NA	TRBJ2-5	TGTGCCAGCAGCCAAGGAATAAGGGGGGTCCAAGAGACCCAGTACTTC	CASSQGIRGVQETQYF
TRBV29-1	many	TRBD2	TRBJ2-1	TGCAGCGCTACTAGCGGGGGCCTGAGTGAGCAGTTCTTC	CSATSGGLSEQFF
TRBV2	many	TRBD1	TRBJ2-7	TGTGCCAGCAGGGAAGCCGGGACAGGGCGCTACGAGCAGTACTTC	CASREAGTGRYEQYF
TRBV20-1	NA	TRBD2	TRBJ2-7	TGCAGTGCCAGTAGCGGGAGGGTCGAGCAGTACTTC	CSASSGRVEQYF
TRBV19	few	TRBD1	TRBJ1-5	TGTGCCAGTAGTGACAGGGGGCAGGGTCAGCCCCAGCATTTT	CASSDRGQGQPQHF
TRBV29-1	many	NA	TRBJ2-3	TGCAGCGTTGAAAAGGGCGCGGAGGACACCTACACAGATACGCAGTATTTT	CSVEKGAEDTYTDTQYF
TRBV9	few	TRBD2	TRBJ2-6	TGTGCCAGCAGCTTCCGGACTAGCGACAGCTCTGGGGCCAACGTCCTGACTTTC	CASSFRTSDSSGANVLTF
TRBV11-2	many	NA	TRBJ2-1	TGTGCCAGCAGCTTTCTTTACAATGAGCAGTTCTTC	CASSFLYNEQFF
TRBV29-1	many	TRBD2	TRBJ2-5	TGCAGCGTTGAACCCGGGGGGGCCGATGAGACCCAGTACTTC	CSVEPGGADETQYF
TRBV7-8	many	NA	TRBJ2-2	TGTGCCAGCAGCCGGTTCGGGACACCATCATTATCCGGGGAGCTGTTTTTT	CASSRFGTPSLSGELFF
TRBV12-3/TRBV12-4	many	NA	TRBJ2-6	TGTGCCAGCAGTTTTATCTCTGGGGCCAACGTCCTGACTTTC	CASSFISGANVLTF
TRBV10-3	NA	NA	TRBJ2-5	TGTGCCATTGGCCCCGGGACCCCGGGGACCCAGTACTTC	CAIGPGTPGTQYF
TRBV11-2	many	NA	TRBJ1-2	TGTGCCAGCAGCTCGCCCAGTTTCTATGGCTACACCTTC	CASSSPSFYGYTF
TRBV27	many	NA	TRBJ1-2	TGTGCCAGCGCCGGCTTTGGGGGCATCAGCTATGGCTACACCTTC	CASAGFGGISYGYTF
TRBV11-2	many	NA	TRBJ1-4	TGTGCCAGCAGCTTAGATCCAGGGAAAAAACTGTTTTTT	CASSLDPGKKLFF
TRBV2	few	NA	TRBJ1-1	TGTGCCAGCAGTGAGTTCGGTCAGGTGAACACTGAAGCTTTCTTT	CASSEFGQVNTEAFF
TRBV12-3/TRBV12-4	many	NA	TRBJ2-5	TGTGCCAGCAGGCCAGGGCCCAACCAAGAGACCCAGTACTTC	CASRPGPNQETQYF
TRBV20-1	few	NA	TRBJ2-5	TGCAGTGCTAGAGAATCGGGGTTGGACCGGCGGGGGACCCAGTACTTC	CSARESGLDRRGTQYF
TRBV5-1	few	TRBD2	TRBJ2-3	TGCGCCAGCAGCTGGAGGACAGATTTTCCACTTGTGGGGACTAGACACATTGCTCCAGATACGCAGTATTTT	CASSWRTDFPLVGTRHIAPDTQYF
TRBV20-1	NA	NA	TRBJ1-5	TGCAGTGCGCATCAGGCCGATCAGCCCCAGCATTTT	CSAHQADQPQHF
TRBV18	NA	NA	TRBJ1-4	TGTGCCAGCTCACCGCCCAACAGGATTGCAACTAATGAAAAACTGTTTTTT	CASSPPNRIATNEKLFF
TRBV19	NA	TRBD1	TRBJ1-1	TGTGCCACCTGTCGACAGGGTGAGTATCTGAACACTGAAGCTTTCTTT	CATCRQGEYLNTEAFF
TRBV7-9	few	NA	TRBJ1-4	TGTGCCAGCACCTCCCCCGCAGACAACCTAGGCCTTGAAAAACTGTTTTTT	CASTSPADNLGLEKLFF
TRBV12-3/TRBV12-4	many	NA	TRBJ2-3	TGTGCCAGCACTCTAACCCCCACAGATACGCAGTATTTT	CASTLTPTDTQYF
TRBV6-1	many	NA	TRBJ2-7	TGTGCCAGCAGTGATGCAGGGTTCGAATACGAGCAGTACTTC	CASSDAGFEYEQYF
TRBV30	many	NA	TRBJ1-4	TGTGCCTGGAATTCCGGGACGCGGAATGAAAAACTGTTTTTT	CAWNSGTRNEKLFF
TRBV7-2	NA	NA	TRBJ2-7	TGTGCCAGCAGCTTAGCGCAGGAAACTCCCTACGAGCAGTACTTC	CASSLAQETPYEQYF
TRBV24-1	few	NA	TRBJ2-2	TGTGCCACCAGGGGTTCAGGGTCCCCCGGGGAGCTGTTTTTT	CATRGSGSPGELFF
TRBV6-1	many	TRBD2	TRBJ2-3	TGTGCCAGCAGTGCGGCTAGCGGGGGAGATACGCAGTATTTT	CASSAASGGDTQYF